This T cell receptor beta chain originates from a study of vaccination effects on CD4 cells after COVID-19. General study points: Cross-reactivity with common cold coronaviruses was shown by only 1 of 255 vaccine-induced clones in healthy vaccinees.

TCRdb's table, derived via immunoSEQ multiplex PCR, lists solely in-frame clones and lacks some. The profile covers around 24,000 clones, with roughly 80% appearing a single time and roughly 5% taken by the ten largest. Sequencing in the ViraFEST assay came after antigen-specific CD4+ T cells had been expanded with viral peptide pools, which were used to stimulate PBMC. It was after around eleven days of culture that CD4+ T cells were isolated. Everyone in the study got two shots of either the BNT162b2 or mRNA-1273 vaccine. Recipients of the vaccine had no prior SARS-CoV-2 infection and negative nucleocapsid antibodies. The CDR3 has 12 residues. The germline V gene has CDR1 SNHLY and CDR2 FYNNEI. Trimming took 0 bases from V and 7 from J, leaving 6 bases between them. On this clone: The antigen remains unidentified.

The material sequenced was CD4+ T cells from PBMCs cultured with SARS-CoV-2 spike peptides, taken after COVID-19 vaccination. The receptor was derived from a human donor who received a COVID-19 vaccine. Some clones in this sample may be carry-over from other donors' samples. V usage is TRBV2 and J usage is TRBJ1-2; D call uncertain. The CDR3 DNA reads TGTGCCAGCAGTGAAGCGGGGTTTGGCTACACCTTC. The encoded protein is CASSEAGFGYTF.